This section outlines one TCR beta chain sequence together with its context. This clonotype was seen repeatedly, ten times or more. Its recognized antigen is unknown. No quality values exist for individual bases; no much larger clone is one base distant. The TCR beta CDR3 regions were amplified from RNA transcripts. For the first round of RT-PCR on the TCR CDR3, the HTBI primer set was used together with the Qiagen OneStep RT-PCR kit. A second multiplex PCR round built the libraries, followed by size selection and purification. Sequencing of the libraries was done on an Illumina HiSeq2000 using paired-end 100 bp reads. In the source study's methods: SOAPnuke was used to process the raw data, with reads discarded if the reads contained adapters or uncalled bases, had a mean Phred below 15, or lacked an exact constant-primer or identifier match. High-quality paired reads were merged with COPE v1.2.5, and unique nucleotide sequences were defined as clonotypes. MiTCR v1.1 was used to align the clonotypes against IMGT TRBV, TRBD and TRBJ reference segments. Only V-J combinations with frequency above 0.0001, covering approximately 99% of repertoires, were analysed. A TCS score was defined as the ratio between F50 (clonal expansion) and ExV (chaos), using BLOSUM62-based TCRdist between CDR3 peptides within each V-J. Welch's t-statistics and random forest reduced roughly 500 V-J features to 13, which were used in a naive Bayes classifier (R e1071). TCRdb reworked the public reads: Q25 trimming with fastp, MiXCR clone assembly, productive beta chains retained. When rows share a CDR3 protein, they turn into one entry using the most common DNA and genes. TCRdb, rather than the study authors, made the V and J calls. The sample data list 530,000 or so distinct CDR3 sequences, and roughly 18% of these were observed just once. The ten largest clones represent 17% of the sample.

The sample is drawn from a study of T cells in Graves' hyperthyroidism and ophthalmopathy (dated by TCRdb to the late 2010s). Broadly, across the study: Peripheral blood was sampled at the time of initial diagnosis, prior to any treatment. Following sampling, methimazole starting at 30 mg daily was given to hyperthyroidism patients, and high-dose intravenous methylprednisolone was given to ophthalmopathy patients. The study also compared thyroid tissue and blood T-cell repertoires from more than 5 Graves' hyperthyroidism patients. For training and testing, the roughly 93 patients in the discovery cohort were randomly divided in a 7:3 ratio. TCR V-J signatures able to tell the groups apart were searched for in a discovery cohort of some 100 patients, of whom over 40 had Graves' ophthalmopathy and roughly 59 had stable Graves' hyperthyroidism. The paper reports TCR Vbeta CDR3 sequencing of roughly 140 peripheral blood samples: over 40 ophthalmopathy, over 70 hyperthyroidism and roughly 17 progressor patients. An independent validation cohort of fewer than 20 hyperthyroidism patients and roughly 16 patients who later progressed to ophthalmopathy tested prospective prediction of ophthalmopathy.

Moderately to severely active disease, a Clinical Activity Score of at least 3, a NOSPECS grade of at least 4, and a duration under 3 months were present in ophthalmopathy patients. Exclusion was applied to patients with uncontrolled infections, other autoimmune diseases, pregnancy or lactation. Diagnoses were based on clinical symptoms, serum thyroxine and TRAb, thyroid ultrasound and orbital computed tomography. PBMCs were separated from approximately 10 ml of fresh peripheral blood using Ficoll-Paque density gradient centrifugation. Total RNA was extracted with Trizol reagent, and quality was checked on an Agilent 2100 Bioanalyzer. Broad study findings and their caveats: Blood samples also contained most of the expanded thyroid clonotypes (frequency above 0.001), which suggests that blood repertoires may reflect thyroid immune responses. In validation, progression to ophthalmopathy was predicted by the model with 70.59% sensitivity and roughly 76% specificity, a median of 6.5 months before onset. In cross-validation, a model built on a 13 V-J signature told ophthalmopathy apart from stable hyperthyroidism with under 90% sensitivity and about 81% specificity, and in testing the same model reached 80%/75%. Sample size was not statistically predetermined, and blinding of investigators to group allocation was not performed.

Sequencing input: blood. This receptor was identified in a young woman with Graves' ophthalmopathy.

The bases are TGCAGTGCTAGACCCCGGACTAGACAAGTTTACGAGCAGTACTTC. Translation gives CSARPRTRQVYEQYF. Recombination connected TRBV20-1 to TRBJ2-7, with 7 bases aligning to TRBD2. CDR3 length: 15 amino acids, cysteine to phenylalanine. Only the CDR3 DNA stays, 45 bases, in frame from base 1. For CDR1 and CDR2, the germline V gene (reference sequence) lists DFQATT and SNEGSKA. Here V drops 2 bases and J drops 4 bases, and the junction holds 11 bases not matched to any gene.